This T cell receptor (beta chain) comes out of a study of metastatic and nonmetastatic thyroid tumors (dated by TCRdb to 2018 to 2021). Turning to the overall study: The researchers compared repertoires between peripheral blood samples and tumor or nodule tissue samples from patients with malignant or benign thyroid disease.

No patient had received any treatment before thyroid surgery. The study retrospectively analysed patient clinical samples collected from about 2011 to 2018 using T-cell receptor beta sequencing. Study-level results and caveats: In both blood and tumor samples, malignant tumors were reported to have significantly higher TCR beta diversity than benign nodules.

The germline V gene provides CDR1 MDHEN and CDR2 SYDVKM. The CDR3 runs 11 residues from the cysteine to the phenylalanine. The only DNA kept is the CDR3, 33 bases in frame from the first base. Libraries came from PCR. The run used an Illumina HiSeq 4000. The TCR beta-chain CDR3 region of each patient was profiled by high-throughput sequencing. As for the authors' bioinformatics: CDR3 differences across clinicopathological groups were used to build a classifier for discriminating distant-metastatic papillary thyroid cancer patients. The Shannon index was used to assess repertoire diversity, and the Morisita-Horn index was used to assess tumor-blood repertoire similarity. TCRdb redid the processing of the public reads, applying fastp at Q25 and MiXCR, and retained in-frame beta chains. The V and J calls and clone size come from TCRdb's table, not from the authors' own analysis. This sample comprises about 19,000 clones, around a quarter of them detected only once. Over 9.5% of the sample lies in the top ten.

This clone appeared a few times. Its antigen remains undetermined. A junction end diverges from the germline sequence, so it may reflect a read error. This clonotype was sampled from a female donor with papillary thyroid cancer or a benign thyroid nodule (not recorded which). Some clones in this sample may be carry-over from other donors' samples. The rearranged segments are TRBV28 and TRBJ2-7; the D gene is not confidently resolved. The sample comprised tumor tissue. The DNA is as follows: TGTGCCAACAGTTGGTCCTACGAGCAGTACTTC. Its translation reads: CANSWSYEQYF.